Listed here is a single TCR beta chain. Its antigen is not identified. The method was immunoSEQ multiplex PCR; TCRdb's version includes in-frame clones alone and lacks a portion of them. Here the sample spans roughly 30,000 clones, 90% to 96% being singletons. The data were obtained in a study of regulatory and conventional T cells in RAG deficiency. Study-wide results and limits: Patient subsets had shorter CDR3s; Omenn Treg-Tconv overlap exceeded 85%. Treg unique TCR beta sequences were about 92-fold fewer in Omenn syndrome and CID/AS patients than controls. Control T-cell subsets had markedly higher Shannon entropy and lower Simpson indices than RAG-deficient patients.

Trimming cost V 3 bases and J 2 bases; bases outside gene matches: 10. This CDR3 comprises 16 residues. Germline assignment: CDR1 SGHNT and CDR2 YYREEE (reference sequence). Genomic DNA came from blood conventional CD4+ T cells gated CD25-low CD127-high. The sample was also linked to a second study, of regulatory T cells. According to that study: The primer mix had 52 TRBV and 13 TRBJ primers. In patients, unique TRB V-J pairs were restricted and V/J usage skewed, especially in Tregs.

The receptor comes from a human donor in good health. The chain has TRBV5-4 and TRBJ2-5, with 7 bases lining up with TRBD2. Sequenced: CD25- CD4+ T cells sorted from blood. This chain's CDR3 is CASSSGGAVPQETQYF. In DNA form, the CDR3 reads TGTGCCAGCAGCTCGGGGGGAGCGGTTCCACAAGAGACCCAGTACTTC.